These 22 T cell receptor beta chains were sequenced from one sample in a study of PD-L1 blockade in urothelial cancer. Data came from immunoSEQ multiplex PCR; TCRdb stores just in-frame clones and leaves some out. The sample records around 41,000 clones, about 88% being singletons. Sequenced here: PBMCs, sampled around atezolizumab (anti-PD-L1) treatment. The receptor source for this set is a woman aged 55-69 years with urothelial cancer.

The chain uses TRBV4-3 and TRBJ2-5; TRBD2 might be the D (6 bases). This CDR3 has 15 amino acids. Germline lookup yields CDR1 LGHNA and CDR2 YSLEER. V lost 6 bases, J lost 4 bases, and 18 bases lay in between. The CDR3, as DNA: TGCGCCAGCAGTCCAGGGACTGGTGCGGGAGAGACCCAGTACTTC. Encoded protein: CASSPGTGAGETQYF.

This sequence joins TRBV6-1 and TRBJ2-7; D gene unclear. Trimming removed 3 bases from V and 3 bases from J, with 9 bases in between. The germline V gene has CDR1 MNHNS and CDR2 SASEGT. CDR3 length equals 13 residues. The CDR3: CASSDLINYEQYF. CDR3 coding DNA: TGTGCCAGCAGTGATCTAATCAACTACGAGCAGTACTTC.

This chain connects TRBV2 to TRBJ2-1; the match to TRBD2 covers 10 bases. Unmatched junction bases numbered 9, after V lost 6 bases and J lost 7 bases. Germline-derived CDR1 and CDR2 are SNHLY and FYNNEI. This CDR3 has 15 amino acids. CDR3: CASRASGGAANEQFF. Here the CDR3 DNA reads TGTGCCAGCAGAGCCAGCGGGGGGGCTGCGAATGAGCAGTTCTTC.

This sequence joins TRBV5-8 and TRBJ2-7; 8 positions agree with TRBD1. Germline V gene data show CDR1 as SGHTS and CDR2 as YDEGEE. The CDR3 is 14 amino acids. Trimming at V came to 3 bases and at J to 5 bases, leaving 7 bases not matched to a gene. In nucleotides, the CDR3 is TGTGCCAGCAGCTACAGACAGGGGAGGCACGAGCAGTACTTC. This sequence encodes CASSYRQGRHEQYF.

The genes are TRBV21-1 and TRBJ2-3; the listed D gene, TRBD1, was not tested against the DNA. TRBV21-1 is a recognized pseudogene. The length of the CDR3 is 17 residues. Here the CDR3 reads CASSKALLAGGKDTQYF. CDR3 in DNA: TGTGCCAGCAGCAAAGCGCTTTTGGCAGGGGGGAAAGATACGCAGTATTTT.

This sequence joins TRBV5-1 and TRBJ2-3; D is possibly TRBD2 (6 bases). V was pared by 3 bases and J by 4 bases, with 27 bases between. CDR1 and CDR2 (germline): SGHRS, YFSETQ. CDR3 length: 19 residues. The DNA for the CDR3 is TGCGCCAGCAGCTCCGCTCCGGGACTCACCCCGCGGCGGTCAGATACGCAGTATTTT. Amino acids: CASSSAPGLTPRRSDTQYF.

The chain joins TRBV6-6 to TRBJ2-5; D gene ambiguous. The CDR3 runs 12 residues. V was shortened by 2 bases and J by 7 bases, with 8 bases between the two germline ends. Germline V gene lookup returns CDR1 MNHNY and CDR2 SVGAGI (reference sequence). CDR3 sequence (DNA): TGTGCCAGCAGTTACGATGGAGTGACCCAGTACTTC. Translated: CASSYDGVTQYF.

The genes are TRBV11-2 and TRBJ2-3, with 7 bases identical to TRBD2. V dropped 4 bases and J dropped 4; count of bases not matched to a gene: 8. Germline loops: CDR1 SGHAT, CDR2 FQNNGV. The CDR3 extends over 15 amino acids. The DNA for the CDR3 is TGTGCCAGCAGCTGGGCGGGGGATGATTCAGATACGCAGTATTTT. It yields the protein CASSWAGDDSDTQYF. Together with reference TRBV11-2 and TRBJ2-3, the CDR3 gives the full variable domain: EAGVAQSPRYKIIEKRQSVAFWCNPISGHATLYWYQQILGQGPKLLIQFQNNGVVDDSQLPKDRFSAERLKGVDSTLKIQPAKLEDSAVYLCASSWAGDDSDTQYFGPGTRLTVL.

For the CDR3, the DNA is TGTGCCATCAGTGAGTCGACTCCCGGCGGTATAAATTCACCCCTCCACTTT. Translated, it gives CAISESTPGGINSPLHF. The rearrangement uses TRBV10-3 and TRBJ1-6; D is unresolved. This CDR3 region has 17 residues. Germline values: CDR1 ENHRY, CDR2 SYGVKD. V lost 0 bases and J lost 7, with 16 bases in between.

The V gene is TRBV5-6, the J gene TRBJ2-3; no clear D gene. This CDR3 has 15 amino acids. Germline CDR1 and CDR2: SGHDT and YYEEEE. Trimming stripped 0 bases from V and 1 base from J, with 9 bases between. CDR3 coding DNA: TGTGCCAGCAGCTTGGTCGGTATCGGCACAGATACGCAGTATTTT. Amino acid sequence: CASSLVGIGTDTQYF.

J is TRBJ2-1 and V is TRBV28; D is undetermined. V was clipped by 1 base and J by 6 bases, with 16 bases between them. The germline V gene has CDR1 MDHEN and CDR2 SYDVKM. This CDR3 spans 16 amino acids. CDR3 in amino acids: CASSLFARHPPNEQFF. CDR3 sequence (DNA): TGTGCCAGCAGTTTATTTGCGAGACACCCCCCCAATGAGCAGTTCTTC. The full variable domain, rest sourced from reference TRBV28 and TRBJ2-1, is DVKVTQSSRYLVKRTGEKVFLECVQDMDHENMFWYRQDPGLGLRLIYFSYDVKMKEKGDIPEGYSVSREKKERFSLILESASTNQTSMYLCASSLFARHPPNEQFFGPGTRLTVL.

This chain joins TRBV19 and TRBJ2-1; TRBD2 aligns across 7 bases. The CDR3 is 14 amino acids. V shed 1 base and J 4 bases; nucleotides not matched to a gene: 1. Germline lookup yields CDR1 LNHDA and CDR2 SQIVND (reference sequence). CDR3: CASSIGGGYNEQFF. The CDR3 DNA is TGTGCCAGTAGTATAGGGGGGGGTTACAATGAGCAGTTCTTC.

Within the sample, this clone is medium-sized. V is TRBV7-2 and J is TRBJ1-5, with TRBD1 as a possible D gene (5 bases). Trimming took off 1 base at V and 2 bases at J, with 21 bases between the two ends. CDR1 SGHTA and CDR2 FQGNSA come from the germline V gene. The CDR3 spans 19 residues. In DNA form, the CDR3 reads TGTGCCAGCAGCTTAGTGGGGGGGTTATTCTTGGTCGGCAATCAGCCCCAGCATTTT. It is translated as CASSLVGGLFLVGNQPQHF.

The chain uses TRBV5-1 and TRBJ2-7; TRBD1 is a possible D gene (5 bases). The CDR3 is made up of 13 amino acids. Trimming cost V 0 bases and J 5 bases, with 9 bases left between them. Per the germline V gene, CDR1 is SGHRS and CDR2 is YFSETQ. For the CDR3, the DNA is TGCGCCAGCAGCTTGGAAATCAGGGACGAGCAGTACTTC. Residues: CASSLEIRDEQYF.

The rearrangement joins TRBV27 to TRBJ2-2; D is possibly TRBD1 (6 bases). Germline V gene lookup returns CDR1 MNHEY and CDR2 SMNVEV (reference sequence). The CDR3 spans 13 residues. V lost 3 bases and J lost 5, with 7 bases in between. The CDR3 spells CASSFTGTGELFF. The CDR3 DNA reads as TGTGCCAGCAGTTTTACAGGGACCGGGGAGCTGTTTTTT.

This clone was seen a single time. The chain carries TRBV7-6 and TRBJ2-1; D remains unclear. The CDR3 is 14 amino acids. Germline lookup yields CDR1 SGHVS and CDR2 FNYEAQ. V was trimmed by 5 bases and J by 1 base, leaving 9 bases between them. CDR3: CASSPPQSYNEQFF. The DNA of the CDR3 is TGTGCCAGCAGCCCCCCCCAATCCTACAATGAGCAGTTCTTC.

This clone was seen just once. This CDR3 is CASSRDQGASGNTIYF. Written as DNA, the CDR3 is TGCGCCAGCAGCCGAGATCAGGGGGCCTCTGGAAACACCATATATTTT. J is TRBJ1-3 and V is TRBV4-1, with TRBD1 matching over 8 bases. Germline CDR1 MGHRA, CDR2 YSYEKL. With V trimmed by 4 bases and J by 0 bases, 5 bases remained unmatched. The CDR3 is 16 amino acids.

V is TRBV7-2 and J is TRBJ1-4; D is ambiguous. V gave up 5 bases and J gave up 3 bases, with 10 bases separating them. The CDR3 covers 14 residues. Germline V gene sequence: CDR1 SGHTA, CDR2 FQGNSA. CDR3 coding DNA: TGTGCCAGCAGCATGTCCGGGTCTAATGAAAAACTGTTTTTT. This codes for CASSMSGSNEKLFF.

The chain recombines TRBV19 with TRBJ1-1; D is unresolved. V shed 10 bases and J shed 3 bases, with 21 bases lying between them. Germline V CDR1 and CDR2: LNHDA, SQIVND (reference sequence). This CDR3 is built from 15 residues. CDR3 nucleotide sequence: TGTGCCACCCAACGGTGGGGAACTAGGGACACTGAAGCTTTCTTT. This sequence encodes CATQRWGTRDTEAFF. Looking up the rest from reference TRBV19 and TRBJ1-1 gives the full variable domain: DGGITQSPKYLFRKEGQNVTLSCEQNLNHDAMYWYRQDPGQGLRLIYYSQIVNDFQKGDIAEGYSVSREKKESFPLTVTSAQKNPTAFYLCATQRWGTRDTEAFFGQGTRLTVV.

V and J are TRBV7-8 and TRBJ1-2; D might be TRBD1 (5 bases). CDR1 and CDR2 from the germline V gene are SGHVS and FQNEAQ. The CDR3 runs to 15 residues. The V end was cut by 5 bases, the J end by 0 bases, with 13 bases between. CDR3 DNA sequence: TGTGCCAGCAGCGTCGATCGGGGGGCTAACTATGGCTACACCTTC. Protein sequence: CASSVDRGANYGYTF.

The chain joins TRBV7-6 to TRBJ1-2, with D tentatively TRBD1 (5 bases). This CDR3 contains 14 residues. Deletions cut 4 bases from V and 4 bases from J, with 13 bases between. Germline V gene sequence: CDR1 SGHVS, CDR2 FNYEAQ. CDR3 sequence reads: CASSSAQGFYGYTF. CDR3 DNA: TGTGCCAGCAGCTCGGCCCAGGGATTCTATGGCTACACCTTC.

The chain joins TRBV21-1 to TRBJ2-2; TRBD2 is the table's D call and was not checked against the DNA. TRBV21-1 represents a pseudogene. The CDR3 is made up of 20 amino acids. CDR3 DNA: TGTGCCAGCAGCCACGAGACTAGCGGGAGCCACCTGTCTAGGACCGGGGAGCTGTTTTTT. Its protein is CASSHETSGSHLSRTGELFF.